These 24 T cell receptor beta chains were sequenced from one sample in a study of T cells after yellow fever vaccination. TCRdb itself ran the 5' RACE reads through MiXCR, one entry per CDR3 protein. The data contain a few hundred thousand distinct CDR3 sequences, approximately 3.6% of them singletons. The sequencing used PBMCs, collected 15 days after the yellow fever booster vaccination. These TCRs come from a young man who received the YFV17D yellow fever vaccine.

This clonotype was picked up many times. The V gene is TRBV11-2, the J gene TRBJ2-2; perhaps TRBD2 as D (7 bases). V lost 3 bases and J 5 bases, leaving 19 bases between the germline ends. The germline V gene encodes CDR1 SGHAT and CDR2 FQNNGV. The CDR3 is 17 amino acids. The CDR3 sequence: CASSLGGGRRWTGELFF. CDR3 in DNA: TGTGCCAGCAGCTTGGGAGGGGGACGGCGGTGGACCGGGGAGCTGTTTTTT.

Many counts were recorded for this clonotype. Written as DNA, the CDR3 is TGTGCCAGCTCTACCTCCAAGGCAGACACTGAAGCTTTCTTT. This sequence encodes CASSTSKADTEAFF. The chain employs TRBV12-3 or TRBV12-4 and TRBJ1-1; D not certain. The V and J ends lost 8 bases and 3 bases respectively, with 16 bases between them. This CDR3 is built from 14 residues.

Many counts were recorded for this clonotype. This chain links TRBV20-1 with TRBJ1-1; perhaps TRBD1 as D (6 bases). Germline V lookup: CDR1 DFQATT, CDR2 SNEGSKA (reference sequence). The CDR3 is made up of 12 amino acids. CDR3 amino acids: CSARQEPLGAFF. In nucleotides, the CDR3 is TGCAGCGCAAGACAGGAGCCTTTAGGGGCTTTCTTT.

Only a few counts were recorded for this clonotype. The J gene is TRBJ2-5, the V gene TRBV20-1; no reliable D call. The CDR3 spans 15 residues. The V end was cut by 0 bases, the J end by 5 bases, with 16 bases between. In germline, CDR1 is DFQATT, CDR2 SNEGSKA (reference sequence). The CDR3, as DNA: TGCAGTGCTAGAGATTCTATAGGGCCTCGGGAGACCCAGTACTTC. As protein: CSARDSIGPRETQYF.

This clonotype occurred many times. The chain employs TRBV7-2 and TRBJ2-2; perhaps D is TRBD1 or TRBD2 (5 bases each). The germline V gene encodes CDR1 SGHTA and CDR2 FQGNSA. This CDR3 has 15 residues. The V end lost 4 bases, the J end lost 1 base, and 10 bases lay between the germline ends. The CDR3 is CASSSRDRNTGELFF. CDR3 coding DNA: TGTGCCAGCAGCTCCCGGGACCGGAACACCGGGGAGCTGTTTTTT. Looking up the rest from reference TRBV7-2 and TRBJ2-2 gives the full variable domain: GAGVSQSPSNKVTEKGKDVELRCDPISGHTALYWYRQSLGQGLEFLIYFQGNSAPDKSGLPSDRFSAERTGGSVSTLTIQRTQQEDSAVYLCASSSRDRNTGELFFGEGSRLTVL.

This clonotype was counted at least ten times. The chain couples TRBV29-1 to TRBJ1-4, with unresolved D. This CDR3 has 12 amino acids. The V gene's germline CDR1 is SQVTM and CDR2 ANQGSEA. Trimming removed 5 bases from V and 5 bases from J, with 9 bases in between. The CDR3 bases are TGCAGCGTTCTATCCAGAAATGAAAAACTGTTTTTT. Its protein is CSVLSRNEKLFF. The full variable domain, with the rest looked up from reference TRBV29-1 and TRBJ1-4, is SAVISQKPSRDICQRGTSLTIQCQVDSQVTMMFWYRQQPGQSLTLIATANQGSEATYESGFVIDKFPISRPNLTFSTLTVSNMSPEDSSIYLCSVLSRNEKLFFGSGTQLSVL.

In its sample, this clonotype was seen many times. This sequence joins TRBV27 and TRBJ2-7; tentatively, D is TRBD2 (6 bases). Looked up from germline, CDR1 is MNHEY and CDR2 is SMNVEV (reference sequence). V was pared by 2 bases and J by 7 bases, with 15 bases between. The CDR3 length is 14 residues. The CDR3 nucleotides read TGTGCCAGCAGTTTAACGGGGGACTCCTGGGAGCAGTACTTC. This gives the protein CASSLTGDSWEQYF.

This clonotype showed up many times. The genes are TRBV12-3 or TRBV12-4 and TRBJ2-3; the D gene is possibly TRBD1 (6 bases). V lost 0 bases, J lost 5 bases, and 15 bases lay in between. The CDR3 is 16 residues long. CDR3 DNA sequence: TGTGCCAGCAGTTTAGCCCTTACTGGGGGCCAAGATACGCAGTATTTT. Translation gives CASSLALTGGQDTQYF.

This clonotype was observed many times. The V gene is TRBV7-9, the J gene TRBJ2-3; no reliable D call. In germline, CDR1 is SEHNR, CDR2 FQNEAQ (reference sequence). The V and J ends lost 3 bases and 0 bases respectively, with 13 bases between them. The CDR3 length is 16 residues. CDR3 in amino acids: CASSFGYSRSTDTQYF. CDR3 bases: TGTGCCAGCAGCTTTGGATACAGTAGGAGCACAGATACGCAGTATTTT.

This clonotype was observed at least ten times. The V gene is TRBV12-3 or TRBV12-4, the J gene TRBJ1-5; the D is unclear. This CDR3 has 12 amino acids. With 2 bases removed from V and 9 bases from J, the gap between germline ends came to 8 bases. The CDR3 reads CASSLNVGPQHF. DNA of the CDR3: TGTGCCAGCAGTTTAAATGTTGGGCCCCAGCATTTT.

In this sample, this clonotype turned up a few times. The V and J genes are TRBV18 and TRBJ1-1; maybe TRBD1 (6 bases). The CDR3 is made up of 15 amino acids. V was cut by 3 bases and J by 1 base, with 12 bases left in between. Germline V gene sequence: CDR1 KGHSH, CDR2 LQKENI. CDR3 sequence (DNA): TGTGCCAGCTCACCCCCAGGGGCGAGGAACACTGAAGCTTTCTTT. It codes for CASSPPGARNTEAFF.

This clonotype was picked up many times. The chain has TRBV29-1 and TRBJ2-7, with 12 bases aligning to TRBD1. The CDR3 has 12 residues. CDR1 is SQVTM, CDR2 ANQGSEA, per germline. This CDR3 reads CSAGTGGNEQYF. In DNA form, the CDR3 reads TGCAGTGCCGGGACAGGGGGCAACGAGCAGTACTTC.

A few counts support this clonotype. The CDR3 loop is CASSQKGGQNYGYTF. DNA for the CDR3: TGCGCCAGCAGCCAAAAAGGGGGCCAAAACTATGGCTACACCTTC. The rearrangement joins TRBV4-3 to TRBJ1-2; the match to TRBD1 covers 7 bases. This CDR3 spans 15 amino acids. Germline lookup yields CDR1 LGHNA and CDR2 YSLEER. The junction had 5 bases not matched to a gene; V was cut back by 2 bases and J by 2 bases.

In its sample, this clonotype was seen many times. The chain carries TRBV12-3 or TRBV12-4 and TRBJ1-3, with D possibly matching TRBD1 (5 bases). This CDR3 has 13 residues. V dropped 8 bases and J dropped 2 bases, with 10 bases sitting between them. The CDR3 region has the DNA TGTGCCAGCGGTCTGGGGCCTGGAAACACCATATATTTT. Protein product: CASGLGPGNTIYF.

This clonotype was seen many times. The chain recombines TRBV7-2 with TRBJ2-3; D call uncertain. The CDR3 spans 13 residues. V lost 2 bases to trimming and J lost 2 bases, with 5 bases between them. CDR1 SGHTA and CDR2 FQGNSA come from the germline V gene. The CDR3 reads CASSLTDTDTQYF. The CDR3 region has the DNA TGTGCCAGCAGCTTAACCGACACAGATACGCAGTATTTT.

There are many counts of this clonotype. The chain couples TRBV20-1 to TRBJ2-3, with a tentative D call TRBD1 (6 bases). Germline V gene lookup returns CDR1 DFQATT and CDR2 SNEGSKA (reference sequence). Trimming left V 5 bases short and J 3 bases short, with 18 bases between. CDR3 size: 15 residues. The CDR3 sequence: CSAEGRGLGTDTQYF. The CDR3 nucleotides read TGCAGTGCTGAGGGTAGGGGGTTGGGGACAGATACGCAGTATTTT.

On this clonotype: This may stem from a read error, because a much larger clone lies one nucleotide away. V is TRBV7-2 and J is TRBJ2-1, with D perhaps being TRBD1 or TRBD2 (5 bases each). Trimming took 1 base from V and 0 from J, leaving 10 bases between them. The CDR3 is 16 amino acids. Germline V gene data show CDR1 as SGHTA and CDR2 as FQGNSA. The CDR3 loop reads CTSSLVGGYSYNEQFF. The CDR3 DNA sequence: TGTACCAGCAGCTTAGTTGGGGGATACTCCTACAATGAGCAGTTCTTC.

Ten or more counts support this clonotype. V usage is TRBV7-2 and J usage is TRBJ2-5; D is perhaps TRBD1 (5 bases). CDR1 is SGHTA and CDR2 is FQGNSA in the germline V gene. The CDR3 spans 12 residues. Trimming pared 8 bases from V and 4 bases from J, leaving 11 bases between. The CDR3 coding sequence is TGTGCCAGCTCTCCAGGGTTAGAGACCCAGTACTTC. Protein product: CASSPGLETQYF.

This clonotype was found many times. This sequence joins TRBV7-2 and TRBJ2-1; D ambiguous. CDR1 and CDR2 (germline): SGHTA, FQGNSA. V lost 5 bases to trimming and J lost 10 bases, with 12 bases between them. The CDR3 runs 12 residues. DNA for the CDR3: TGTGCCAGCAGCCCATCGGGCATGGAGCAGTTCTTC. Its translation is CASSPSGMEQFF.

The rearrangement joins TRBV7-3 to TRBJ2-3, with 11 bases that match TRBD2. This CDR3 comprises 14 residues. Trimming took 5 bases from V and 11 from J; bases not matched to a gene: 9. Per the germline V gene, CDR1 is SGHTA and CDR2 is FQGTGA. The CDR3 sequence: CASSETSGGEGQYF. The CDR3 nucleotides read TGTGCCAGCAGCGAAACTAGCGGGGGCGAGGGGCAGTATTTT. Together with reference TRBV7-3 and TRBJ2-3, the CDR3 gives the full variable domain: GAGVSQTPSNKVTEKGKYVELRCDPISGHTALYWYRQSLGQGPEFLIYFQGTGAADDSGLPNDRFFAVRPEGSVSTLKIQRTERGDSAVYLCASSETSGGEGQYFGPGTRLTVL.

The chain combines TRBV12-3 or TRBV12-4 with TRBJ1-4; D gene uncertain. Trimming pared 2 bases from V and 3 bases from J, leaving 7 bases between. CDR3 length equals 14 residues. The CDR3, as DNA: TGTGCCAGCAGTTTAAACGGGGCTAATGAAAAACTGTTTTTT. Translation gives CASSLNGANEKLFF.

There are many counts of this clonotype. The V call is TRBV7-2, the J call TRBJ2-1; 8 bases match TRBD1. The CDR3 covers 17 residues. V shed 4 bases and J 0 bases; nucleotides not matched to a gene: 8. The germline V gene encodes CDR1 SGHTA and CDR2 FQGNSA. CDR3: CASSSTGGIGSYNEQFF. CDR3 nucleotide sequence: TGTGCCAGCAGCTCAACAGGGGGTATAGGCTCCTACAATGAGCAGTTCTTC.

This clonotype was observed many times. The chain combines TRBV6-5 with TRBJ2-2; D might be TRBD2 (6 bases). V dropped 4 bases and J dropped 6 bases, with 12 bases sitting between them. CDR1 and CDR2 (germline): MNHEY, SVGAGI. The CDR3 covers 14 residues. This CDR3 is CASSFGGSAGELFF. The CDR3, as DNA: TGTGCCAGCAGTTTTGGGGGGAGTGCCGGGGAGCTGTTTTTT.

This clonotype was seen many times. The chain carries TRBV7-2 and TRBJ1-2, with TRBD1 as a possible D gene (5 bases). V was cut by 2 bases and J by 9 bases, with 13 bases left in between. CDR3 length: 13 amino acids. CDR1 is SGHTA, CDR2 FQGNSA, per germline. The CDR3: CASSLKPGGSYTF. In nucleotides, the CDR3 is TGTGCCAGCAGCTTAAAGCCTGGGGGAAGCTACACCTTC. Supplemented by reference TRBV7-2 and TRBJ1-2, the full variable domain reads GAGVSQSPSNKVTEKGKDVELRCDPISGHTALYWYRQSLGQGLEFLIYFQGNSAPDKSGLPSDRFSAERTGGSVSTLTIQRTQQEDSAVYLCASSLKPGGSYTFGSGTRLTVV.